This T cell receptor (beta chain) appears in the sequencing data of a study of T cells in Graves' hyperthyroidism and ophthalmopathy. The CDR3 totals 16 residues. The V gene's germline CDR1 is SQVTM and CDR2 ANQGSEA. Trimming cost V 3 bases and J 4 bases; bases outside gene matches: 12. Amplification yielded TCR beta CDR3 regions, with RNA transcripts as the source. HTBI primers drove first-round RT-PCR of the TCR CDR3. MiXCR, run by TCRdb on the multiplex PCR reads, gives a single entry per CDR3 protein. The sample lists about 480,000 distinct CDR3 sequences, approximately 14% seen once, with over 15% in the top ten. This clonotype was seen more than once but under ten times.

This sequence originates from a woman between 18 and 30 years old with Graves' hyperthyroidism. This chain joins TRBV29-1 and TRBJ2-1, with 7 bases identical to TRBD2. The specimen was blood. CDR3 sequence: CSVDDRLAVTYNEQFF. Here the CDR3 DNA reads TGCAGCGTTGACGATCGGCTAGCGGTGACTTACAATGAGCAGTTCTTC.